This T cell receptor (beta chain) was found in a study of OX40 agonist ivuxolimab in advanced cancers. Study details: While on treatment, patients had intravenous ivuxolimab at 0.01 to 10 mg/kg every 2 weeks. Partial responses were recorded for three patients, including one with hepatocellular carcinoma and two with cutaneous melanoma. Overall study results and limits: At 0.1 to 3.0 mg/kg, clonal expansion of CD4+ and CD8+ blood T cells had occurred by week 6.

The table came from immunoSEQ multiplex PCR; TCRdb's copy has only in-frame clones and leaves some out. The sample has about 70,000 clones, about 85% seen once; the top ten hold roughly 6.1%. In the case of this clone: Antigen specificity is unknown.

Trimming removed 0 bases at V and 1 base at J, with 7 bases between. The V gene's germline CDR1 is SGHRS and CDR2 YFSETQ. The CDR3 is 14 amino acids. This receptor was identified in an adult with an advanced solid tumor such as melanoma, head and neck, liver or kidney cancer. The sequencing here drew on CD4+ or CD8+ T cells sorted from blood, taken in a trial of the OX40 agonist ivuxolimab. The chain joins TRBV5-1 to TRBJ1-1; D remains ambiguous. CDR3 nucleotides: TGCGCCAGCAGCTTGGACTACAGGAACACTGAAGCTTTCTTT. It is translated as CASSLDYRNTEAFF.